Included here is one TCR beta chain sequence, with context. This entry comes from a study of blood T cells in healthy people across ages. Study overall: About one barcoded beta molecule was captured per two T cells (by template switching).

The CDR3 loop spans 14 amino acids. Trimming took 6 bases from V and 0 from J, leaving 12 bases between them. CDR1 is DFQATT, CDR2 SNEGSKA, per germline (reference sequence). Through a sample-barcoded 5' primer and a J-beta primer mix, a second PCR was run for roughly 6 to 11 cycles. TCRdb analysed the 5' RACE reads with MiXCR anew, one entry per CDR3 protein. The sample records under 1,100,000 distinct CDR3 sequences, under 30% being singletons. The sample also formed part of further work on T cells of mothers and their children. That work adds: Mothers gave over 8 million TCR beta CDR3 reads each, and children around 3 million each.

Material: blood. The rearrangement links TRBV20-1 to TRBJ2-1; TRBD2 is a possible D gene (5 bases). This sequence was found in a girl under 10 years old in good health. The CDR3: CSADGKSSYNEQFF. In DNA, the CDR3 is TGCAGTGCAGACGGGAAGAGCTCCTACAATGAGCAGTTCTTC.